This T cell receptor (beta chain) was captured in a study of molecular identifiers for immune sequencing clone quantification. This clonotype appeared many times. Its target is unknown. Bulk TCR libraries were made with methods that had been previously described and with listed TCR primers. MiXCR was run by TCRdb on the PCR reads, yielding one entry per CDR3 protein. The sample has 460,000 or so distinct CDR3 sequences; over 20% are singletons. CDR1 is SNHLY and CDR2 is FYNNEI in the germline V gene. The V end lost 4 bases, the J end lost 1 base, and 7 bases lay between the germline ends. The length of the CDR3 is 13 residues. Each library that profiled naive CD8 cells came from around 18,000 to 910,000 sorted cells with 10%, 30% or 50% RNA. Study-wide findings and caveats: Spiked TCR RNA from one Jurkat cell reportedly showed up when mixed among 950,000 to 1,000,000 naive cells. Naive cells had under 1% of molecules in clones above 20 RNA copies, effectors over 99%.

This sequence originates from a human donor in good health. Some libraries in this study had Jurkat cell RNA spiked in. Sequencing was carried out using naive CD8+ T cells from blood, with Jurkat cell RNA spiked in. Sample subset: FACS-sorted CD8+CD4-CCR7+CD45RA+ naive T cells. This sequence joins TRBV2 and TRBJ1-1; no firm D call. In DNA form, the CDR3 reads TGTGCCAGCAGTGGATACCAGAACACTGAAGCTTTCTTT. It is translated as CASSGYQNTEAFF.